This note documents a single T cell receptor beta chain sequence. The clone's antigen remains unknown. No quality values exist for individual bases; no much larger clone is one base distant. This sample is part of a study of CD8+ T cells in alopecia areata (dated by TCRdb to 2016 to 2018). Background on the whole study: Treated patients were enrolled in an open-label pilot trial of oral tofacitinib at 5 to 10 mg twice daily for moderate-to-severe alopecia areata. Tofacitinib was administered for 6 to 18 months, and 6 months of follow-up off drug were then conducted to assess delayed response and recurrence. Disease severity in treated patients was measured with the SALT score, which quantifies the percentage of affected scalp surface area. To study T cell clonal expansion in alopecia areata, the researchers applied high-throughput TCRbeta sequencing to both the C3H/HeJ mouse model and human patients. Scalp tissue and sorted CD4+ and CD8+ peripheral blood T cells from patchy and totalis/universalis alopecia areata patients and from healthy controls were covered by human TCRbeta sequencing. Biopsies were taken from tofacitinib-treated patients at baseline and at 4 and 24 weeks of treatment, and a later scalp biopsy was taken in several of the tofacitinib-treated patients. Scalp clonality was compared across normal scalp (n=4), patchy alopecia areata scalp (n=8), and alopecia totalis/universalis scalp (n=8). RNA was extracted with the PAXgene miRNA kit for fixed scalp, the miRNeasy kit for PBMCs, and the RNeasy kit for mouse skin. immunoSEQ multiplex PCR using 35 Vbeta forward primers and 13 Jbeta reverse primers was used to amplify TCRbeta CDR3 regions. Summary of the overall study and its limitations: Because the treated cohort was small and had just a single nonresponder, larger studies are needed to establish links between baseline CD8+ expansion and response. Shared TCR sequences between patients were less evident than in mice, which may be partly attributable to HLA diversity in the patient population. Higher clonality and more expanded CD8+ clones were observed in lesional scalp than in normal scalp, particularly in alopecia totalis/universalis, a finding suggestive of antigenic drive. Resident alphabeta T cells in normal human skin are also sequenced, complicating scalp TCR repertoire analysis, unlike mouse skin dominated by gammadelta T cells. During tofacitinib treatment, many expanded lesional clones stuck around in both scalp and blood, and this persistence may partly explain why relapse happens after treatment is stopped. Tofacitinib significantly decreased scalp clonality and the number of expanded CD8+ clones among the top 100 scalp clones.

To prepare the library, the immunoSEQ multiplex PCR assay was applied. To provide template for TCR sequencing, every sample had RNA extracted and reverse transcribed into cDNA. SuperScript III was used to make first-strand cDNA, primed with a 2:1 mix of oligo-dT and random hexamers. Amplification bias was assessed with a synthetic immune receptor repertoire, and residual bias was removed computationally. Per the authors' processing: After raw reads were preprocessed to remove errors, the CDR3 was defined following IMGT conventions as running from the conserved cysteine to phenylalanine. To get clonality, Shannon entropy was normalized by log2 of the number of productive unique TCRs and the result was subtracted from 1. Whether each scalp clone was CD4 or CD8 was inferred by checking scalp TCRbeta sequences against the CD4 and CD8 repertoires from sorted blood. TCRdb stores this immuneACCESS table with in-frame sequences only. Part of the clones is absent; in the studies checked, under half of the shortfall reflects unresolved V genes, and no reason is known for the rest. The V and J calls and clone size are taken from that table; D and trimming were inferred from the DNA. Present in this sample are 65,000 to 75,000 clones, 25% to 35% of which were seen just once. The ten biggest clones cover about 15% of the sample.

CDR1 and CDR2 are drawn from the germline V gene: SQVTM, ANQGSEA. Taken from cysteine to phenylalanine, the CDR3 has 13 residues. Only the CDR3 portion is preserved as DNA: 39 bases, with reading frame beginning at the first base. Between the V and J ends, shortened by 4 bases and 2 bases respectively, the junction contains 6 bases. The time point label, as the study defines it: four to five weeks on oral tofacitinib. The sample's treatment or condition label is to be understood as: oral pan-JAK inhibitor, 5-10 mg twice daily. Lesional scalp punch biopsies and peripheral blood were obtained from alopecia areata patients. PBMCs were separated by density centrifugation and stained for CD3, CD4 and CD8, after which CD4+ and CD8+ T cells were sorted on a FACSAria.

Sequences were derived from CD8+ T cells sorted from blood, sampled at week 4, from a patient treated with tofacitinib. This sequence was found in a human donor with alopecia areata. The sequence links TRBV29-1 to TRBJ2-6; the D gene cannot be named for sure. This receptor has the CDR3 CSVVRAGANVLTF. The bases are TGCAGCGTTGTAAGGGCTGGGGCCAACGTCCTGACTTTC.